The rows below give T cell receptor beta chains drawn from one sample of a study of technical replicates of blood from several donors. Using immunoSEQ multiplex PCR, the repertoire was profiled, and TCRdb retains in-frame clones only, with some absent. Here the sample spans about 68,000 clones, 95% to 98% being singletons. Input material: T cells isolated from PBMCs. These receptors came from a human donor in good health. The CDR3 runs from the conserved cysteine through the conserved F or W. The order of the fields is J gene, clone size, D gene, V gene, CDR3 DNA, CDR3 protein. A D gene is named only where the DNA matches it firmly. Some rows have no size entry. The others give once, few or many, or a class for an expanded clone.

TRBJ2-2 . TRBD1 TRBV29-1 TGCAGCGTTGGGGACAGGGAGTATATGAACACCGGGGAGCTGTTTTTT CSVGDREYMNTGELFF
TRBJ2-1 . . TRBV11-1 TGTGCCAGCAGCTTAGGGGGGGTAGGGTCTAATGAGCAGTTCTTC CASSLGGVGSNEQFF
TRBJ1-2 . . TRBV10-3 TGTGCCATCAGCAACCAGGGCCCGCAAAACTATGGCTACACCTTC CAISNQGPQNYGYTF
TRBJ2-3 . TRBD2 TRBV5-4 TGTGCCAGCAGAGCTAGCGGGAGGCCAGATACGCAGTATTTT CASRASGRPDTQYF
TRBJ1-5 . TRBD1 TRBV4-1 TGCGCCAGCAGCCAAGGGACAGGGGGCGCGGGTCAGCCCCAGCATTTT CASSQGTGGAGQPQHF
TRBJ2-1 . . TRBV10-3 TGTGCCATCAGCAGGGCGGGATACAATGAGCAGTTCTTC CAISRAGYNEQFF
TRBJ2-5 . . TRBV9 TGTGCCAGCAGTCGACGCGGTGGGGAGACCCAGTACTTC CASSRRGGETQYF
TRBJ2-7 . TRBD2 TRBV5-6 TGTGCCAGCAGCTTGGTTGGGGGAGGGGACCTCTACGAGCAGTACTTC CASSLVGGGDLYEQYF
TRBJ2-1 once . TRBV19 TGTGCCAGTAGTGGACAGCTAGGGGAGCAGTTCTTC CASSGQLGEQFF
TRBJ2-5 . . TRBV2 TGTGCCAGCAAAGGCACGGGTAGTGCCCAGTACTTC CASKGTGSAQYF
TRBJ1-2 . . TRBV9 TGTGCCAGCAGCGTAGGATCTAGCGCCAGGGTCGGCTATGGCTACACCTTC CASSVGSSARVGYGYTF
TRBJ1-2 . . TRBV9 TGTGCCAGCATTGGACTGGACTATGGCTACACCTTC CASIGLDYGYTF
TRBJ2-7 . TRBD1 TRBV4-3 TGCGCCAGCAGCCCCGGGACAGGAGGATACGAGCAGTACTTC CASSPGTGGYEQYF
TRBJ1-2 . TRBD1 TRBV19 TGTGCCAGTAGCTCGGACAGGTTTTCATCCTACACCTTC CASSSDRFSSYTF
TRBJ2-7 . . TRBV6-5 TGTGCCAGCAGTTACCCGCAGGGCGGGAACTACGAGCAGTACTTC CASSYPQGGNYEQYF
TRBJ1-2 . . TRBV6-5 TGTGCCAGCAGTTACTCGGGAGTGGATGGCTACACCTTC CASSYSGVDGYTF
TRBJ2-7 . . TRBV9 TGTGCCAGCAGCGGATCCATAGCGAGCCCTAACTACGAGCAGTACTTC CASSGSIASPNYEQYF
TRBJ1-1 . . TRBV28 TGTGCCAGCAGTTTAGTCCCCAGGGAAGCTTTCTTT CASSLVPREAFF
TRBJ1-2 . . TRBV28 TGTGCCAGCAGTTTAGGGAGGGGAGGCTACACCTTC CASSLGRGGYTF
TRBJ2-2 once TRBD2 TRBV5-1 TGCGCCAGCAGTTTTAGCGGGAGCATAAACGGGGAGCTGTTTTTT CASSFSGSINGELFF
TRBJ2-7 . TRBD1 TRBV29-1 TGCAGCGTCCTAGGACAGGGACTGGGCGAGCAGTACTTC CSVLGQGLGEQYF
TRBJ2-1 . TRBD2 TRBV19 TGTGCCAGTAGTGGGGGGGGTGATTTTTGCTACAATGAGCAGTTCTTC CASSGGGDFCYNEQFF
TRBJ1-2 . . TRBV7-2 TGTGCCAGCAGCCCTTATCTCCAGGTTCGGCTGGATGGCTACACCTTC CASSPYLQVRLDGYTF
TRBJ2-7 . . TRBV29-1 TGCAGCGTTGTTCCGGGACTTTACGAGCAGTACTTC CSVVPGLYEQYF
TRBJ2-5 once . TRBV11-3 TGTGCCAGCAGCTTAGGAGGGGGAGAGACCCAGTACTTC CASSLGGGETQYF
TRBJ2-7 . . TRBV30 TGTGCCTGGGGGAGAGACGAGCAGTACTTC CAWGRDEQYF
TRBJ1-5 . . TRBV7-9 TGTGCCAGCTCTGCAGGGAATCAGCCCCAGCATTTT CASSAGNQPQHF
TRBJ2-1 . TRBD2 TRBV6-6 TGTGCCAGCAGCTCCCATAGCGGGAGAGAGGACAATGAGCAGTTCTTC CASSSHSGREDNEQFF
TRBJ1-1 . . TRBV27 TGTGCCAGCAGTTTGGGGCTAATGAACACTGAAGCTTTCTTT CASSLGLMNTEAFF
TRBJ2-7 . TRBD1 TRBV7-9 TGTGCCAGCAGCTTAGGGGACAGGGTGTACGAGCAGTACTTC CASSLGDRVYEQYF
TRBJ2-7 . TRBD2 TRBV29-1 TGCAGCGTTGACGGGGGGGAGCCCCTCCACTCCTACGAGCAGTACTTC CSVDGGEPLHSYEQYF
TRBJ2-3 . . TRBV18 TGTGCCAGCTCACCACCGACGGGAGCAAAAACAGATACGCAGTATTTT CASSPPTGAKTDTQYF
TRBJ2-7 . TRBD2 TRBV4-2 TGTGCCAGCAGCCTAGAAGCGGGACTTACGACCTACGAGCAGTACTTC CASSLEAGLTTYEQYF
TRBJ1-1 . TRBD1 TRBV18 TGTGCCACCAGGGACAGCTCAGAGGGCACTGAAGCTTTCTTT CATRDSSEGTEAFF
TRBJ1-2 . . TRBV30 TGTGCCTGGACAGGGCCTCCTAACTATGGCTACACCTTC CAWTGPPNYGYTF
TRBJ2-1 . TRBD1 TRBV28 TGTGCCAGCAGTTTAATCGGGACAGGGTCGTTCTTC CASSLIGTGSFF
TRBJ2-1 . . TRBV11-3 TGTGCCAGCAGCTTGGTCTATTCCAGGGATGAGCAGTTCTTC CASSLVYSRDEQFF
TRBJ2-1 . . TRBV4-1 TGCGCCAGCAGCCAAGAATCGGGTAGCAAGCAGTTCTTC CASSQESGSKQFF
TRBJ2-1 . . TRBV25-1 TGTGCCAGCAGTGAACCAGGCACCAATGAGCAGTTCTTC CASSEPGTNEQFF
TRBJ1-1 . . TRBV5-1 TGCGCCAGCAGCCCCGGGGGGGATAACACTGAAGCTTTCTTT CASSPGGDNTEAFF
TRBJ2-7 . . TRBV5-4 TGTGCCAGCAGCTTGGGGGGGCGAGATGAGCAGTACTTC CASSLGGRDEQYF
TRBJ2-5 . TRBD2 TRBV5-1 TGCGCCAGCAGCTTGGGACTAGCGGTAAACTCCAAAAGGTGGGAGACCCAGTACTTC CASSLGLAVNSKRWETQYF
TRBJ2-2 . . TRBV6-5 TGTGCCAGCAGTTTCCGGAGCGCCGGGGAGCTGTTTTTT CASSFRSAGELFF
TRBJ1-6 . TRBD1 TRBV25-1 TGTGCCAGCAGTGTCCGGGACAGGGCCAATTCACCCCTCCACTTT CASSVRDRANSPLHF
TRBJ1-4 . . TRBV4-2 TGTGCCAGCAGCCAAGAAGGGGGATTAGGCGAAAAACTGTTTTTT CASSQEGGLGEKLFF